Described below is a single TCR beta chain sequence and its context. The specificity of this receptor is unknown. No much larger clonotype is one base removed from it; base qualities were not supplied. From a lookup of the germline V gene, CDR1 and CDR2 are SQVTM and ANQGSEA. The CDR3 covers 16 residues, taking in both the cysteine and the phenylalanine. Only CDR3 DNA is held: 48 bases, read in frame from base 1. The junction shows trimming of 3 bases on V and 8 bases on J, and the gene matches do not reach 12 bases of it. The sample originates from a study of cytomegalovirus exposure and HLA in healthy donors (dated by TCRdb to 2016 to 2017). Some background on the complete study: According to a later analysis, one platform produced both the roughly 110 validation repertoires and the approximately 600 repertoires of the first cohort. The study was designed to test whether signatures of past pathogen exposure could be identified by cataloging public T cell receptors. Besides the first cohort of about 730 subjects, a separate validation cohort made up of over 100 different subjects was used. High-throughput TCR immunosequencing, statistical association of individual TCRs with disease status, and machine learning were combined to predict cytomegalovirus infection status.

The donors belonged to the validation cohort of about 110 subjects, which was separate from the approximately 700-subject first cohort. Paper-wide results and their limitations: According to the authors, the approach could potentially be generalized to other disease states and immunological phenotypes. Cytomegalovirus status was reported to be diagnosed by the classifier with high specificity and sensitivity in both the original and validation cohorts. The validation cohort had no HLA typing available for a later analysis, so co-occurrence within that cohort was assessed over all 110 or so repertoires. In vitro tests confirmed that three of the cytomegalovirus-associated TCR beta chains recognize cytomegalovirus antigens. Subsequent analysis determined that TCRs grouped into clusters in the first cohort also showed a tendency toward co-occurrence across the roughly 110 validation repertoires, and 85% to 95% of cluster scores exceeded 0. While some public TCRs were present in many individuals, most TCR sequences turned up only very rarely across donors. The study listed approximately 160 TCR beta chains as associated with cytomegalovirus.

Library generation was performed with the immunoSEQ multiplex PCR assay. The paper's processing steps were these. A statistical classification framework was built for diagnosing cytomegalovirus status from the catalog of TCR beta chain sequences. TCRdb provides this immuneACCESS table in a form limited to in-frame rearrangements. Some clones are lacking; in checked studies, under half of them reflect an unresolved V gene, and why the rest are absent is not known. The DNA gave D and trimming, while V, J and clone size come from that table. The sample yields about 220,000 clones; about 90% were counted once. The ten largest clones capture roughly 1% of the sample.

The chain is assembled from TRBV29-1 and TRBJ2-1, and TRBD2 aligns with 11 junction nucleotides. The sample consisted of PBMCs. The sequence derives from a woman between 18 and 29 years old in good health and CMV-seronegative. The CDR3 reads as follows: CSVESSGRARLDEQFF. Read as DNA, the sequence is TGCAGCGTTGAGAGTAGCGGGAGGGCCAGACTCGATGAGCAGTTCTTC.